In this sample, the clone carrying this T cell receptor (beta chain) turned up a few times. What it recognizes is unknown. Single viable CD3+CD4+CD8-CD45RO+ cells were sorted as the memory CD4+ T cells. Serostatus was set by detecting CMV pp150, pp28, p38, p52 IgG. Germline CDR1 and CDR2: MNHNS and SASEGT. CDR3 size: 16 residues. The V end was cut by 3 bases, the J end by 9 bases, with 18 bases between. This record comes from a study of memory CD4+ T cells and cytomegalovirus serostatus. Study background: Donors were healthy Belgian adults, 10 or so CMV seropositive and some 24 seronegative. Study-wide results and limits: The CMV-associated TCR signature appears largely within the CD4+ memory repertoire.

Using immunoSEQ multiplex PCR, the repertoire was profiled, and TCRdb retains in-frame clones only, with some absent. The repertoire consists of some 53,000 clones, with around 82% occurring once and the leading ten covering 0.77%. This receptor was obtained from an adult in good health and CMV-seronegative. The sample taken for sequencing was memory CD4+ T cells from blood. V and J are TRBV6-1 and TRBJ1-6; tentative D call: TRBD1 (5 bases). This CDR3 reads CASSDPKWGVGSPLHF. The CDR3 DNA sequence: TGTGCCAGCAGTGACCCAAAGTGGGGGGTAGGTTCACCCCTCCACTTT.